This T cell receptor (beta chain) was recovered during a study of T-cell reconstitution after alpha-beta-depleted transplantation in children. Unique molecular identifiers were built into the TCRbeta library. One entry per CDR3 protein results from TCRdb running MiXCR on the PCR reads. The table includes around 440,000 distinct CDR3 sequences, over 9.5% detected once. This clonotype was detected a few times. As yet, its antigen is unknown. Overall study findings and caveats: Among T cells one year after transplant, newly produced cells accounted for most counts and diversity. Expanded clones from the graft, numbering several hundred, reportedly supplied alpha-beta T cells about two months after transplant. At day 60, the high TCRbeta diversity found in some patients originated from recipient T cells and thymic progenitors that had survived.

Germline CDR1 and CDR2: MGHRA and YSYEKL. The length of the CDR3 is 14 residues. Germline trimming cut 4 bases from V and 4 bases from J; bases unmatched to any gene: 7. This sample comprised PBMCs, obtained before TCRalphabeta/CD19-depleted stem cell transplant. V gene TRBV4-1 combines with J gene TRBJ2-7, with 7 positions matching TRBD2. The sequence was obtained from a child aged 2 to 10 with inherited bone marrow failure, due to receive a stem cell transplant. The CDR3 DNA reads TGCGCCAGCAGCCGGGGGGGGTTTGAGTACGAGCAGTACTTC. Translation gives CASSRGGFEYEQYF.